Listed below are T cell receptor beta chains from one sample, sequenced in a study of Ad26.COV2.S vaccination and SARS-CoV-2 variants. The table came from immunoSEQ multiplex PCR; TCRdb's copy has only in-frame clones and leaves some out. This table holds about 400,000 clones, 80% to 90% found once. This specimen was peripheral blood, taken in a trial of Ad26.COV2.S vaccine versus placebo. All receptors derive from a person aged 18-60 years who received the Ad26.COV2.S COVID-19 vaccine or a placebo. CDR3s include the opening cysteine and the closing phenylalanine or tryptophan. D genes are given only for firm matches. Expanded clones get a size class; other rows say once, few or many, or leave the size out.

CASSLRGRGTDTQYF TGTGCCAGCAGCTTAAGGGGGAGAGGCACAGATACGCAGTATTTT NA TRBJ2-3 NA TRBV7-3
CASSEWTGGNVEQFF TGTGCCAGCAGTGAATGGACAGGGGGCAATGTTGAGCAGTTCTTC NA TRBJ2-1 TRBD1 TRBV6-1
CASSQVAREQYF TGTGCCAGCAGCCAAGTTGCCCGGGAGCAGTACTTC once TRBJ2-7 NA TRBV3-1/TRBV3-2
CAWEHGGTEAFF TGTGCCTGGGAACACGGGGGGACTGAAGCTTTCTTT NA TRBJ1-1 NA TRBV30
CASSMDRGNSPLHF TGTGCCAGCAGTATGGACAGGGGTAATTCACCCCTCCACTTT NA TRBJ1-6 TRBD1 TRBV6-5
CSASYRGNTEAFF TGCAGTGCTAGTTACAGGGGGAACACTGAAGCTTTCTTT NA TRBJ1-1 TRBD1 TRBV20-1
CASSLGVKETQYF TGTGCCAGCAGCTTAGGGGTGAAAGAGACCCAGTACTTC NA TRBJ2-5 NA TRBV7-9
CASSPREAGIQETQYF TGTGCCAGCAGCCCTCGGGAAGCGGGGATCCAAGAGACCCAGTACTTC NA TRBJ2-5 TRBD2 TRBV3-1/TRBV3-2
CASSRDRAQGYTF TGTGCCAGCAGTCGGGACAGGGCGCAGGGCTACACCTTC NA TRBJ1-2 TRBD1 TRBV6-5
CASSPEGLGQYF TGTGCCAGCAGCCCGGAGGGGCTGGGCCAGTACTTC NA TRBJ2-5 NA TRBV7-6
CSVLDTEAFF TGCAGCGTACTGGACACTGAAGCTTTCTTT NA TRBJ1-1 NA TRBV29-1
CASSFYPGTGRSGNTIYF TGTGCCAGCAGCTTCTATCCCGGGACAGGGCGCTCTGGAAACACCATATATTTT NA TRBJ1-3 TRBD1 TRBV13
CASSRSGGDTEAFF TGTGCCAGCAGCCGATCCGGGGGGGACACTGAAGCTTTCTTT once TRBJ1-1 NA TRBV3-1/TRBV3-2
CASSFLGENSPLHF TGTGCCAGCAGCTTTCTGGGTGAGAATTCACCCCTCCACTTT NA TRBJ1-6 NA TRBV5-5
CASSLVGQGATGYTF TGTGCCAGCAGCTTAGTCGGACAGGGGGCGACGGGCTACACCTTC few TRBJ1-2 TRBD1 TRBV7-2
CASKRQGLATGELFF TGTGCCAGTAAACGCCAGGGGTTGGCCACCGGGGAGCTGTTTTTT NA TRBJ2-2 NA TRBV19
CASSLAGKETQYF TGCGCCAGCAGCTTGGCCGGGAAAGAGACCCAGTACTTC NA TRBJ2-5 NA TRBV5-1
CASSYSRHDEQYF TGTGCCAGCAGTTACTCCCGGCACGACGAGCAGTACTTC NA TRBJ2-7 NA TRBV6-5
CASSPRRTGATGELFF TGTGCCAGCAGCCCCAGGAGAACAGGCGCCACCGGGGAGCTGTTTTTT NA TRBJ2-2 NA TRBV7-3
CASTGIDETQYF TGTGCCAGCACCGGGATTGACGAGACCCAGTACTTC NA TRBJ2-5 NA TRBV6-5
CASSGDSSDTEAFF TGTGCCAGTAGCGGGGACTCCTCCGACACTGAAGCTTTCTTT NA TRBJ1-1 NA TRBV13
CAAAGIANQPQHF TGTGCCGCAGCCGGGATCGCCAATCAGCCCCAGCATTTT NA TRBJ1-5 NA TRBV19
CASSFNGAGQVDTEAFF TGTGCCAGCAGCTTTAACGGCGCGGGGCAGGTGGACACTGAAGCTTTCTTT NA TRBJ1-1 NA TRBV7-9
CASSLTSQIGQPQHF TGTGCCAGCAGCTTAACCAGCCAGATAGGTCAGCCCCAGCATTTT NA TRBJ1-5 NA TRBV7-2
CASSLGGDEQFF TGTGCCAGCAGCTTGGGGGGTGATGAGCAGTTCTTC NA TRBJ2-1 NA TRBV7-3
CASSRDRGATDTQYF TGTGCCAGTAGCCGGGACAGGGGGGCGACAGATACGCAGTATTTT NA TRBJ2-3 TRBD1 TRBV19
CASSSPSDRKNIQYF TGTGCCAGCAGTTCCCCGTCGGACCGCAAAAACATTCAGTACTTC NA TRBJ2-4 NA TRBV6-5
CASSPGQKEKLFF TGTGCCAGCAGCCCTGGACAGAAGGAAAAACTGTTTTTT NA TRBJ1-4 NA TRBV7-9
CASSPFDRGNEKLFF TGTGCCAGCAGCCCTTTCGACAGGGGCAATGAAAAACTGTTTTTT NA TRBJ1-4 TRBD1 TRBV11-3
CASSQVWSGGGNTGELFF TGCGCCAGCAGCCAAGTATGGTCGGGGGGCGGAAACACCGGGGAGCTGTTTTTT NA TRBJ2-2 NA TRBV4-1
CASSPGTGEAFF TGTGCCAGCAGCCCAGGGACGGGTGAAGCTTTCTTT NA TRBJ1-1 NA TRBV7-9
CASLDSAGSADTQYF TGTGCCAGCCTTGATTCGGCAGGGTCGGCAGATACGCAGTATTTT NA TRBJ2-3 NA TRBV21-1
CASSYQAVTEAFF TGTGCCAGCAGTTACCAGGCTGTCACTGAAGCTTTCTTT NA TRBJ1-1 NA TRBV6-2/TRBV6-3
CASAVDATYEQYF TGTGCCTCAGCGGTTGACGCGACCTACGAGCAGTACTTC NA TRBJ2-7 NA TRBV2
CASTPVGTDTEAFF TGTGCCAGCACCCCCGTGGGGACAGACACTGAAGCTTTCTTT NA TRBJ1-1 TRBD1 TRBV2
CSVEDTGGTEAFF TGCAGCGTTGAAGATACAGGGGGCACTGAAGCTTTCTTT NA TRBJ1-1 TRBD1 TRBV29-1
CSGRGGDTQYF TGCAGCGGTCGGGGGGGCGATACGCAGTATTTT NA TRBJ2-3 TRBD2 TRBV29-1
CASSQLWVDTQYF TGTGCCAGCAGCCAATTATGGGTAGATACGCAGTATTTT once TRBJ2-3 NA TRBV3-1/TRBV3-2
CASSHPQDHTTKNIQYF TGCGCCAGCAGTCATCCTCAGGACCACACCACCAAAAACATTCAGTACTTC NA TRBJ2-4 NA TRBV23-1
CASSPGQARGEQYF TGTGCCAGCTCACCTGGACAGGCTCGGGGCGAGCAGTACTTC NA TRBJ2-7 TRBD1 TRBV18
CASSLLTGLVKFF TGTGCCAGCAGTTTATTAACCGGACTAGTCAAGTTCTTC NA TRBJ2-1 TRBD2 TRBV27
CASSVQTSGDEQFF TGTGCCAGCAGCGTCCAGACTAGCGGTGATGAGCAGTTCTTC NA TRBJ2-1 TRBD2 TRBV9